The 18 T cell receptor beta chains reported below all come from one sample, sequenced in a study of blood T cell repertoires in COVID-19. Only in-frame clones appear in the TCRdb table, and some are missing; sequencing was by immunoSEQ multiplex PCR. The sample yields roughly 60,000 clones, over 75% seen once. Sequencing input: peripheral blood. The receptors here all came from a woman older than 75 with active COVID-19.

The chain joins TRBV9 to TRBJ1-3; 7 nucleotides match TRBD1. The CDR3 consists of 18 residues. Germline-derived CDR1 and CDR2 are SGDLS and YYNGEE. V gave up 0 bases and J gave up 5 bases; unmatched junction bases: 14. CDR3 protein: CASSVGPIRDSMRNTIYF. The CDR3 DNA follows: TGTGCCAGCAGCGTAGGACCAATCCGGGACAGTATGAGAAACACCATATATTTT. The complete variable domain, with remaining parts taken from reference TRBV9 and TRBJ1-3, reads DSGVTQTPKHLITATGQRVTLRCSPRSGDLSVYWYQQSLDQGLQFLIQYYNGEERAKGNILERFSAQQFPDLHSELNLSSLELGDSALYFCASSVGPIRDSMRNTIYFGEGSWLTVV.

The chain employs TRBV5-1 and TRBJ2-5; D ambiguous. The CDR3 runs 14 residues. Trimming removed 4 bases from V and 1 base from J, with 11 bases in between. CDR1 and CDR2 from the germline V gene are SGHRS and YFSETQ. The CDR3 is CASSPVPPQETQYF. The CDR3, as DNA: TGCGCCAGCAGCCCGGTACCCCCCCAAGAGACCCAGTACTTC.

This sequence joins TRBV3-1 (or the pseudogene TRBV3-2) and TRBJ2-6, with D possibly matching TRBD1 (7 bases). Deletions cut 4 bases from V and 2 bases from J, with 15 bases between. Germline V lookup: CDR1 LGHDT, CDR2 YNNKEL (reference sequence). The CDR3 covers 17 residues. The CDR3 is CASSRDREVAGANVLTF. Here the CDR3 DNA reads TGTGCCAGCAGCCGAGACAGGGAGGTCGCTGGGGCCAACGTCCTGACTTTC.

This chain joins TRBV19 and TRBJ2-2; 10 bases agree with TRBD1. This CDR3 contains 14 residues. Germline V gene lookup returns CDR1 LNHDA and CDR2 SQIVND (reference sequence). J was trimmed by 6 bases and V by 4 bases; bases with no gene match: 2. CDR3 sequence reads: CASSRDRGPGELFF. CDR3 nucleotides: TGTGCCAGTAGTAGGGACAGGGGTCCCGGGGAGCTGTTTTTT.

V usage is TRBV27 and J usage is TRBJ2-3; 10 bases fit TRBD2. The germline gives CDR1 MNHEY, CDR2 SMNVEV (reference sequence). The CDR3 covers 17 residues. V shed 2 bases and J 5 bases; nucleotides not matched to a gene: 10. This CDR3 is CASSLGSLAGELDTQYF. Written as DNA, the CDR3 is TGTGCCAGCAGTTTAGGGAGTCTAGCGGGAGAACTAGATACGCAGTATTTT.

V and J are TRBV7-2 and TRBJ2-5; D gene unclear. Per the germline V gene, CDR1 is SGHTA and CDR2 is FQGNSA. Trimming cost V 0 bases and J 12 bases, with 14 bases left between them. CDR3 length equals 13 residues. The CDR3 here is CASSLAVSPQKYF. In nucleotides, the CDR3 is TGTGCCAGCAGCTTAGCAGTGTCCCCTCAGAAGTACTTC.

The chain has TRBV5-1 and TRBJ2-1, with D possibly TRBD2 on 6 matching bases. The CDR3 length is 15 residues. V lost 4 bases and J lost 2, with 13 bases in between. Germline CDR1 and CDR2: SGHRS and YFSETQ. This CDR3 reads CASSQWGLTYNEQFF. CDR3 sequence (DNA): TGCGCCAGCAGCCAATGGGGACTCACCTACAATGAGCAGTTCTTC. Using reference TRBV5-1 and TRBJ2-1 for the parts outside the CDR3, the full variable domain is KAGVTQTPRYLIKTRGQQVTLSCSPISGHRSVSWYQQTPGQGLQFLFEYFSETQRNKGNFPGRFSGRQFSNSRSEMNVSTLELGDSALYLCASSQWGLTYNEQFFGPGTRLTVL.

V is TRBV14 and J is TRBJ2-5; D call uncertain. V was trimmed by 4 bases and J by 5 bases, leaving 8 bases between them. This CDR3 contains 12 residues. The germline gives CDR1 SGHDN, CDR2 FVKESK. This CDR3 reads CASSPSRETQYF. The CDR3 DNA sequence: TGTGCCAGCAGCCCCTCGCGGGAGACCCAGTACTTC.

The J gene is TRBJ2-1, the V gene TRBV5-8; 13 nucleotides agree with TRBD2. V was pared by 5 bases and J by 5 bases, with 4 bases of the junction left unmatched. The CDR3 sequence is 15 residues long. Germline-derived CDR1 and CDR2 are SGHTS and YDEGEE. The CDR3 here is CASSTSGRAHNEQFF. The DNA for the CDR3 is TGTGCCAGCAGTACTAGCGGGAGGGCCCACAATGAGCAGTTCTTC.

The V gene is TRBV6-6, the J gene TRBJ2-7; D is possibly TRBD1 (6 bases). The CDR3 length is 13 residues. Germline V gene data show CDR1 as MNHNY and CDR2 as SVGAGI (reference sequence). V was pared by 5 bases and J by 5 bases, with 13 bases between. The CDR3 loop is CASSRKYRDEQYF. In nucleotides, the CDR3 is TGTGCCAGCAGTCGTAAGTACAGGGACGAGCAGTACTTC.

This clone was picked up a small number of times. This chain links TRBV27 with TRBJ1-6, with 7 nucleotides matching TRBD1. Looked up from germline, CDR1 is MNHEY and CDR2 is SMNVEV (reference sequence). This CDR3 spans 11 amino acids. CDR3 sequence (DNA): TGTCGGGGACAGCATAATTCACCCCTCCACTTT. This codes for CRGQHNSPLHF.

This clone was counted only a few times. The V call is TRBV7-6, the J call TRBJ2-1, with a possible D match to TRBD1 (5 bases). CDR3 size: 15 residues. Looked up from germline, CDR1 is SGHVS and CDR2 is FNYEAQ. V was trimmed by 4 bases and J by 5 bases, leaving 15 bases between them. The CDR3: CASSSGRAGNNEQFF. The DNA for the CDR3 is TGTGCCAGCAGCTCCGGACGGGCAGGGAACAATGAGCAGTTCTTC.

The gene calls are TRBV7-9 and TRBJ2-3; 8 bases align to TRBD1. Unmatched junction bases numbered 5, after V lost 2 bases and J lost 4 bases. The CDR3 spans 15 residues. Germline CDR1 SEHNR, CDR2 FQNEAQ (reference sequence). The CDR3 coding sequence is TGTGCCAGCAGCTTACAAGGCAGGGGGCCAGATACGCAGTATTTT. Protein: CASSLQGRGPDTQYF.

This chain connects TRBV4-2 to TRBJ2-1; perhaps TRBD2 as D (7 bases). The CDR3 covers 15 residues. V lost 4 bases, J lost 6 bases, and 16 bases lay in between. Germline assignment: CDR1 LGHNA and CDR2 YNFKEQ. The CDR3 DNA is TGTGCCAGCAGCCTCGAGGGGGGGCTTAGCAATGAGCAGTTCTTC. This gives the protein CASSLEGGLSNEQFF.

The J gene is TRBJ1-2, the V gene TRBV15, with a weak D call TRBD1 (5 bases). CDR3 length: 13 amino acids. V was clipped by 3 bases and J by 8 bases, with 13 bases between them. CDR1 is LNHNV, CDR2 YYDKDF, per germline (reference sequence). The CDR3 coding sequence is TGTGCCACCAGCAGTTGGAGGGACCGGGGCTACACCTTC. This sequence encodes CATSSWRDRGYTF.

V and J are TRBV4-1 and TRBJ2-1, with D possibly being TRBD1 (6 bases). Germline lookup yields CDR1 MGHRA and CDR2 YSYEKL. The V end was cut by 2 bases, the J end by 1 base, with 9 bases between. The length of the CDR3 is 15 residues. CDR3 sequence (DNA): TGCGCCAGCAGCCAATCAGGGGATTCCTACAATGAGCAGTTCTTC. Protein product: CASSQSGDSYNEQFF.

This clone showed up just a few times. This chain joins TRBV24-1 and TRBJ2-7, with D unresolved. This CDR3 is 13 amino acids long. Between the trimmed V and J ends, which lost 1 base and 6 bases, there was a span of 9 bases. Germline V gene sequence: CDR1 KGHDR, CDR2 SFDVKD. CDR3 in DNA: TGTGCCACCAGTGATTTTTCTACCCTCGAGCAGTACTTC. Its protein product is CATSDFSTLEQYF.

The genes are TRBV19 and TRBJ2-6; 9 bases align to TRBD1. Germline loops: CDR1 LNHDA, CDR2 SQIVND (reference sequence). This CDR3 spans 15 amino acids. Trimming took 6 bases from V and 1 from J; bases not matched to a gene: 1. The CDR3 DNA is TGTGCCAGTAGAGACAGGGGGTCTGGGGCCAACGTCCTGACTTTC. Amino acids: CASRDRGSGANVLTF.